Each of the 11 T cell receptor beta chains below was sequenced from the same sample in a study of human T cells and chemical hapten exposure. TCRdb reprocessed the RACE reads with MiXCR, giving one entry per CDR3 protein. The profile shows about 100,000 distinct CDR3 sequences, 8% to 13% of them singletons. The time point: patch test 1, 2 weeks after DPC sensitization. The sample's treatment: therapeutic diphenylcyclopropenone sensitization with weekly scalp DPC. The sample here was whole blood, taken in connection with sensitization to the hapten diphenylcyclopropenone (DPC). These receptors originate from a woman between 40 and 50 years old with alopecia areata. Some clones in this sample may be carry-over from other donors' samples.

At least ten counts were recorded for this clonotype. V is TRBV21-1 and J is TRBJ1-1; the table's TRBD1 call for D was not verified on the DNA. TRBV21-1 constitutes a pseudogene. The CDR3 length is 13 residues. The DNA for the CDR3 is TGTGCCAGCACCCCAGGTGGCAGGGCTGAAGCTTTCTTT. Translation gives CASTPGGRAEAFF.

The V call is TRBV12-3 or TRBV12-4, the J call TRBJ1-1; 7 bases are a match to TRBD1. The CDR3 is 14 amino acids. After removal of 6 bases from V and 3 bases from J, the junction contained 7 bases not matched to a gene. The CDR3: CASSRQGGDTEAFF. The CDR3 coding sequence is TGTGCCAGCAGCCGACAGGGAGGGGACACTGAAGCTTTCTTT.

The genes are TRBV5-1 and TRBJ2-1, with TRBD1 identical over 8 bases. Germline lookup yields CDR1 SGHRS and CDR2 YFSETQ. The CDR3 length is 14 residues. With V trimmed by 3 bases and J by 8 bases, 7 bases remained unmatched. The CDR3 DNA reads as TGCGCCAGCAGCTCGGCGACAGGGGTCGATGAGCAGTTCTTC. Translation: CASSSATGVDEQFF. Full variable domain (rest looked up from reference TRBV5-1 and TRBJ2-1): KAGVTQTPRYLIKTRGQQVTLSCSPISGHRSVSWYQQTPGQGLQFLFEYFSETQRNKGNFPGRFSGRQFSNSRSEMNVSTLELGDSALYLCASSSATGVDEQFFGPGTRLTVL.

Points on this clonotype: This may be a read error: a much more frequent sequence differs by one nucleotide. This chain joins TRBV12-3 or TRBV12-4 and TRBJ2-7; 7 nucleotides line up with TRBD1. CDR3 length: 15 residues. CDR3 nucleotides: TGTGCCAGCAGTTTACTCCTGGGACAGATCAACGAGCGGTACTTC. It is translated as CASSLLLGQINERYF.

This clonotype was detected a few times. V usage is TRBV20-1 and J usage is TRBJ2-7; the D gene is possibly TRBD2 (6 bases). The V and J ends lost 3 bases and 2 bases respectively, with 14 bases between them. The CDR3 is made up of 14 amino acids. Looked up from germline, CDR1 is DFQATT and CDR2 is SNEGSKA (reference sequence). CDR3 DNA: TGCAGTGCTAGGCGGGACCCCATACCCTACGAGCAGTACTTC. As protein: CSARRDPIPYEQYF.

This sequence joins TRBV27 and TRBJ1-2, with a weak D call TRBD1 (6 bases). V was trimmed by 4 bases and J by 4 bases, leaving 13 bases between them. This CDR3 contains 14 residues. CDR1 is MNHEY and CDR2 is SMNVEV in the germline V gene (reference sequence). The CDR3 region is CASSYTGLGYGYTF. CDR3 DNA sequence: TGTGCCAGCAGTTATACAGGGTTGGGCTATGGCTACACCTTC.

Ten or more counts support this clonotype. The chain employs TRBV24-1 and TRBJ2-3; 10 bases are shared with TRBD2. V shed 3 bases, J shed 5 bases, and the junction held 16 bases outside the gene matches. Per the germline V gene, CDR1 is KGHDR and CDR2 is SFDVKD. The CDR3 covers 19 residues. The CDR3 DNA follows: TGTGCCACCAGTGATACCGGATCTAGCGGGAGACGGGGAGTAGATACGCAGTATTTT. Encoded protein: CATSDTGSSGRRGVDTQYF.

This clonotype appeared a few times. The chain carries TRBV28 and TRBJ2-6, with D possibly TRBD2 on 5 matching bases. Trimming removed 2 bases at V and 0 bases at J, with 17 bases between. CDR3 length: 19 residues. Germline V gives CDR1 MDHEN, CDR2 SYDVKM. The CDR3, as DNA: TGTGCCAGCAGTTTAAGATTGGGCACCAGCGGCTCTGGGGCCAACGTCCTGACTTTC. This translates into CASSLRLGTSGSGANVLTF.

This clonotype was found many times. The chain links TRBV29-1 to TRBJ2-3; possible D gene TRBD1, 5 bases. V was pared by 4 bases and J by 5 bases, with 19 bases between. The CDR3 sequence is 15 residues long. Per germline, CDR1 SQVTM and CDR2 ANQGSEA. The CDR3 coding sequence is TGCAGCGTTGTGACTCCCCTCCAAGGACAAGATACGCAGTATTTT. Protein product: CSVVTPLQGQDTQYF.

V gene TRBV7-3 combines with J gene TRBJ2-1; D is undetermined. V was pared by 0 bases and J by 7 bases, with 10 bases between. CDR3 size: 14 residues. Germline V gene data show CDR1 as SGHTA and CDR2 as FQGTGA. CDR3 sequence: CASSLTRSTNEQFF. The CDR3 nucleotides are TGTGCCAGCAGCTTAACCAGGTCAACTAATGAGCAGTTCTTC. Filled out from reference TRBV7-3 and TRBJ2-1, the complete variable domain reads GAGVSQTPSNKVTEKGKYVELRCDPISGHTALYWYRQSLGQGPEFLIYFQGTGAADDSGLPNDRFFAVRPEGSVSTLKIQRTERGDSAVYLCASSLTRSTNEQFFGPGTRLTVL.

CDR3 region: CASSGGTGETQYF. The CDR3 nucleotides are TGTGCCAGCAGTGGGGGGACAGGGGAGACCCAGTACTTC. The chain combines TRBV7-2 with TRBJ2-5, with 9 nucleotides matching TRBD1. CDR3 size: 13 residues. CDR1 and CDR2 (germline): SGHTA, FQGNSA. Trimming took 6 bases from V and 5 from J; bases not matched to a gene: 4.